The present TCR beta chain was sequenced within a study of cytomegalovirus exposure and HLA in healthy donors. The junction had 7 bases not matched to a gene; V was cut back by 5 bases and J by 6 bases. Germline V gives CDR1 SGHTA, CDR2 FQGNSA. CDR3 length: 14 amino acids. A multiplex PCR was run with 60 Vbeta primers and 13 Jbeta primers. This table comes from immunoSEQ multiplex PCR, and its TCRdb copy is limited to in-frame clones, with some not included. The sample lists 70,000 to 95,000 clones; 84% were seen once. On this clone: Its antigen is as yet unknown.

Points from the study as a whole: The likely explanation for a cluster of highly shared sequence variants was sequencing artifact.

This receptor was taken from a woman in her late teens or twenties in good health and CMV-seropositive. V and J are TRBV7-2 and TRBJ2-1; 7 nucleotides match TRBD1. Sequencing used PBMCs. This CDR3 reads CASSPRQGFNEQFF. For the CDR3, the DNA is TGTGCCAGCAGCCCTCGACAGGGTTTCAATGAGCAGTTCTTC.